The 24 T cell receptor beta chains below all came from one sample that was sequenced in a study of cytomegalovirus exposure and HLA in healthy donors. The PCR made use of 60 Vbeta and 13 Jbeta primers. Profiled with immunoSEQ multiplex PCR; TCRdb holds only in-frame clones, not every one. Of approximately 140,000 clones listed, 60% to 80% are singletons. Source material: PBMCs. The receptors here all came from a male donor in good health and CMV-seronegative.

The chain recombines TRBV4-3 with TRBJ2-7; 9 nucleotides match TRBD2. Germline lookup yields CDR1 LGHNA and CDR2 YSLEER. The CDR3 has 17 amino acids. V trimming: 0 bases; J trimming: 4 bases; junction bases outside the gene matches: 10. The CDR3 region has the DNA TGCGCCAGCAGCCAAGAAGATCGTAGCGGGGGCCGATACGAGCAGTACTTC. Its translation is CASSQEDRSGGRYEQYF.

J is TRBJ2-7 and V is TRBV27, with 7 bases matching TRBD1. CDR1 MNHEY and CDR2 SMNVEV come from the germline V gene (reference sequence). This CDR3 is built from 14 residues. After removal of 6 bases from V and 0 bases from J, the junction contained 5 bases not matched to a gene. CDR3 in amino acids: CASSRQGLSYEQYF. CDR3 nucleotides: TGTGCCAGCAGCCGACAGGGTCTCTCCTACGAGCAGTACTTC.

Of note for this clone: The same CDR3 also results from other DNA sequences found in this sample. The chain joins TRBV6-6 to TRBJ1-5; D not resolved. Deletions cut 2 bases from V and 4 bases from J, with 3 bases between. This CDR3 contains 12 residues. CDR1 MNHNY and CDR2 SVGAGI come from the germline V gene (reference sequence). The CDR3 sequence is CASSYLNQPQHF. The CDR3, as DNA: TGTGCCAGCAGTTACCTTAATCAGCCCCAGCATTTT.

The genes are TRBV5-1 and TRBJ1-6, with D tentatively TRBD1 (5 bases). Looked up from germline, CDR1 is SGHRS and CDR2 is YFSETQ. This CDR3 has 16 amino acids. V was cut by 4 bases and J by 5 bases, with 16 bases left in between. CDR3 DNA sequence: TGCGCCAGCAGCCCCGACGGGGGTACGAATAATTCACCCCTCCACTTT. It codes for CASSPDGGTNNSPLHF.

The chain employs TRBV28 and TRBJ1-2; 7 bases align to TRBD1. CDR3 length: 15 amino acids. Looked up from germline, CDR1 is MDHEN and CDR2 is SYDVKM. With V trimmed by 3 bases and J by 2 bases, 6 bases remained unmatched. This CDR3 is CASSLGEQGNYGYTF. As DNA, the CDR3 is TGTGCCAGCAGTTTGGGGGAACAGGGGAACTATGGCTACACCTTC.

In DNA, the CDR3 is TGTGCCAGCAGCGCGGGACTACGGACTTTCGAGCAGTTCTTC. This codes for CASSAGLRTFEQFF. The chain couples TRBV11-2 to TRBJ2-1, with 7 bases matching TRBD2. Unmatched junction bases numbered 11, after V lost 5 bases and J lost 10 bases. Germline CDR1 is SGHAT and CDR2 is FQNNGV. CDR3 length equals 14 residues.

The rearrangement links TRBV4-3 to TRBJ1-3, with D unclear. Per germline, CDR1 LGHNA and CDR2 YSLEER. The V end lost 3 bases, the J end lost 4 bases, and 7 bases lay between the germline ends. The CDR3 loop spans 13 amino acids. Here the CDR3 reads CASSQEGGNTIYF. The CDR3 nucleotides are TGCGCCAGCAGCCAGGAGGGAGGAAACACCATATATTTT.

The rearrangement uses TRBV27 and TRBJ2-1; the D gene is possibly TRBD1 (5 bases). The CDR3 has 13 residues. With 4 bases removed from V and 15 bases from J, the gap between germline ends came to 19 bases. CDR1 is MNHEY and CDR2 is SMNVEV in the germline V gene (reference sequence). The CDR3 protein is CASSSRGEGVPFF. CDR3 coding DNA: TGTGCCAGCAGTTCTAGGGGTGAAGGGGTCCCGTTCTTC.

V is TRBV6-1 and J is TRBJ1-6, with unresolved D. V lost 5 bases, J lost 5 bases, and 13 bases lay in between. Germline CDR1 MNHNS, CDR2 SASEGT. The length of the CDR3 is 15 residues. CDR3 in amino acids: CASSSLSPDNSPLHF. In DNA, the CDR3 is TGTGCCAGCAGTTCTTTGAGTCCGGATAATTCACCCCTCCACTTT.

This clone was seen more than once but under ten times. V usage is TRBV5-4 and J usage is TRBJ1-5; a possible D gene is TRBD1 (6 bases). Germline assignment: CDR1 SGHNT and CDR2 YYREEE (reference sequence). The CDR3 spans 15 residues. V was trimmed by 0 bases and J by 7 bases, leaving 14 bases between them. In DNA form, the CDR3 reads TGTGCCAGCAGCTTGGATGGGAAGAGGGGGCAGCCCCAGCATTTT. Its protein product is CASSLDGKRGQPQHF.

This clone has a handful of counts. The genes are TRBV2 and TRBJ1-3; TRBD1 is a possible D gene (5 bases). Per the germline V gene, CDR1 is SNHLY and CDR2 is FYNNEI. Trimming took 4 bases from V and 0 from J, leaving 10 bases between them. The CDR3 runs to 15 residues. The CDR3 DNA follows: TGTGCCAGCAGTGGCGACAGATACTCTGGAAACACCATATATTTT. This codes for CASSGDRYSGNTIYF.

The chain recombines TRBV7-9 with TRBJ2-3; D is possibly TRBD1 (5 bases). Germline V gene data show CDR1 as SEHNR and CDR2 as FQNEAQ (reference sequence). The CDR3 runs to 14 residues. Trimming stripped 3 bases from V and 2 bases from J, with 9 bases between. The CDR3 DNA follows: TGTGCCAGCAGCTTGGGGCAGCCCACAGATACGCAGTATTTT. The encoded protein is CASSLGQPTDTQYF.

This clone was counted a few times. The V call is TRBV7-2, the J call TRBJ2-5, with TRBD2 matching 9 bases. This CDR3 spans 16 amino acids. The germline CDR1 and CDR2 sequences are SGHTA and FQGNSA. Germline trimming cut 3 bases from V and 4 bases from J; bases unmatched to any gene: 9. CDR3 amino acids: CASSLPAGGWRETQYF. CDR3 in DNA: TGTGCCAGCAGCTTGCCAGCGGGGGGCTGGAGAGAGACCCAGTACTTC.

As to this clone: One end of the junction fails to match germline, which may point to a read error. The V call is TRBV7-8, the J call TRBJ2-1, with D maybe TRBD2 (5 bases). Germline-derived CDR1 and CDR2 are SGHVS and FQNEAQ. The CDR3 is made up of 17 amino acids. CDR3 nucleotides: TGTGCCAGCAGCTTAGTAGCGCGTCCGCGGCCTTACAATGGGCAGTTCTTC. Translated, it gives CASSLVARPRPYNGQFF.

The chain combines TRBV4-3 with TRBJ1-1; D might be TRBD1 (5 bases). This CDR3 spans 14 amino acids. CDR1 is LGHNA, CDR2 YSLEER, per germline. V lost 3 bases and J 4 bases, leaving 12 bases between the germline ends. CDR3 sequence (DNA): TGCGCCAGCAGCCAGGACATACAGTTCACTGAAGCTTTCTTT. Translating gives CASSQDIQFTEAFF.

V is TRBV5-4 and J is TRBJ1-2; D may be TRBD1 (6 bases). CDR1 is SGHNT, CDR2 YYREEE, per germline (reference sequence). V was shortened by 4 bases and J by 7 bases, with 20 bases between the two germline ends. CDR3 length: 15 amino acids. CDR3 nucleotides: TGTGCCAGCAGCCTACAACAGGGAGAGCTGGTTGGCTACACCTTC. Translated, it gives CASSLQQGELVGYTF.

This chain joins TRBV6-5 and TRBJ2-5; 14 bases agree with TRBD2. The V segment lost 4 bases and the J segment 6 bases; nucleotides outside the gene matches: 4. The CDR3 has 15 amino acids. The germline V gene has CDR1 MNHEY and CDR2 SVGAGI. The CDR3 loop reads CASSSRLAGGQTQYF. CDR3 sequence (DNA): TGTGCCAGCAGTTCTCGACTAGCGGGGGGGCAGACCCAGTACTTC.

The chain joins TRBV4-2 to TRBJ2-3, with 7 bases aligning to TRBD2. CDR3 length: 16 amino acids. The germline V gene has CDR1 LGHNA and CDR2 YNFKEQ. The J segment lost 1 base and the V segment lost 0 bases, leaving 4 bases of the junction unmatched. In nucleotides, the CDR3 is TGTGCCAGCAGCCAAGAGGGTGCGGGGGGCACAGATACGCAGTATTTT. Amino acid sequence: CASSQEGAGGTDTQYF.

The V gene is TRBV19, the J gene TRBJ1-2, with D unresolved. This CDR3 contains 17 residues. V lost 0 bases and J lost 0, with 14 bases in between. Germline CDR1 reads LNHDA; CDR2 reads SQIVND (reference sequence). CDR3 DNA: TGTGCCAGTAGTATAGATACCTCGGGGATATCTAACTATGGCTACACCTTC. This sequence encodes CASSIDTSGISNYGYTF. Full variable domain (outside the CDR3, taken from reference TRBV19 and TRBJ1-2): DGGITQSPKYLFRKEGQNVTLSCEQNLNHDAMYWYRQDPGQGLRLIYYSQIVNDFQKGDIAEGYSVSREKKESFPLTVTSAQKNPTAFYLCASSIDTSGISNYGYTFGSGTRLTVV.

J is TRBJ2-7 and V is TRBV18, with D unresolved. Trimming removed 4 bases from V and 2 bases from J, with 12 bases in between. Germline V gene sequence: CDR1 KGHSH, CDR2 LQKENI. The CDR3 totals 14 residues. CDR3 loop: CASSQVAKAYEQYF. In DNA form, the CDR3 reads TGTGCCAGCTCACAAGTCGCTAAAGCCTACGAGCAGTACTTC.

The J gene is TRBJ1-4, the V gene TRBV7-9; D unclear. V dropped 5 bases and J dropped 3 bases, with 10 bases sitting between them. In germline, CDR1 is SEHNR, CDR2 FQNEAQ (reference sequence). The CDR3 spans 14 residues. The DNA of the CDR3 is TGTGCCAGCAGCCCCCAGGTGGCTAATGAAAAACTGTTTTTT. Translated, it gives CASSPQVANEKLFF. Full variable domain (outside the CDR3, taken from reference TRBV7-9 and TRBJ1-4): DTGVSQNPRHKITKRGQNVTFRCDPISEHNRLYWYRQTLGQGPEFLTYFQNEAQLEKSRLLSDRFSAERPKGSFSTLEIQRTEQGDSAMYLCASSPQVANEKLFFGSGTQLSVL.

The chain couples TRBV7-2 to TRBJ1-2; D possibly corresponds to TRBD1 (5 bases). V was shortened by 4 bases and J by 8 bases, with 14 bases between the two germline ends. Germline CDR1 SGHTA, CDR2 FQGNSA. This CDR3 spans 13 amino acids. CDR3 coding DNA: TGTGCCAGCAGCTGGGGGGGTTATGTGGGCTACACCTTC. Amino acids: CASSWGGYVGYTF.

The rearrangement joins TRBV14 to TRBJ2-1; 7 bases map to TRBD2. V shed 1 base and J 6 bases; nucleotides not matched to a gene: 9. Germline-derived CDR1 and CDR2 are SGHDN and FVKESK. CDR3 size: 16 residues. DNA for the CDR3: TGTGCCAGCAGCCAAGGAGCGGGGACCCCTGGCAATGAGCAGTTCTTC. Residues: CASSQGAGTPGNEQFF.

The CDR3 DNA sequence: TGTGCCAGCAGTCTCAGGTCCGGGACAGCCTACGAGCAGTACTTC. It is translated as CASSLRSGTAYEQYF. The chain links TRBV6-5 to TRBJ2-7; 7 nucleotides line up with TRBD1. Unmatched junction bases numbered 9, after V lost 5 bases and J lost 2 bases. CDR3 length equals 15 residues. Germline CDR1 reads MNHEY; CDR2 reads SVGAGI.